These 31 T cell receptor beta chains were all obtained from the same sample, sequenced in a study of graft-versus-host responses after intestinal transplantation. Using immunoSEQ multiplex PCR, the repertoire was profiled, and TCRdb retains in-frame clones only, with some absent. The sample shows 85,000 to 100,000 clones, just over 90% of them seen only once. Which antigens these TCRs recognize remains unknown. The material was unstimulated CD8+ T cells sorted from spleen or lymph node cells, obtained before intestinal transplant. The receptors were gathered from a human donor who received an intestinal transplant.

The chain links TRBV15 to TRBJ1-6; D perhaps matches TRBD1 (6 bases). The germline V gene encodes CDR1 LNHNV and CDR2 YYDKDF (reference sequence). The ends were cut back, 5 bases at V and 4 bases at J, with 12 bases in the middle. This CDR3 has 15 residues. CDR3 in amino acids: CATSSSRGYNSPLHF. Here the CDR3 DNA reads TGTGCCACCAGCTCCTCTAGGGGGTATAATTCACCCCTCCACTTT.

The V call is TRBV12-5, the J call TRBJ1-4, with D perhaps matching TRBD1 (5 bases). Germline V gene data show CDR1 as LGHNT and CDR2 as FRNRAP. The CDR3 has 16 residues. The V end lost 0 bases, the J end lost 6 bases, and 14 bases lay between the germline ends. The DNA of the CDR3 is TGTGCTAGTGGTTTGGTATGGGGGGAATGGGATGAAAAACTGTTTTTT. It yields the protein CASGLVWGEWDEKLFF.

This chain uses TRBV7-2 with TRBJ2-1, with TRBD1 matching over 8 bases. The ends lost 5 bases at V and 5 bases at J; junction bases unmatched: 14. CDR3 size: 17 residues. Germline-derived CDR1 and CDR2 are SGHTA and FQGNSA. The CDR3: CASSIFRRGTGNNEQFF. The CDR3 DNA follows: TGTGCCAGCAGCATTTTCCGGAGAGGGACAGGAAACAATGAGCAGTTCTTC.

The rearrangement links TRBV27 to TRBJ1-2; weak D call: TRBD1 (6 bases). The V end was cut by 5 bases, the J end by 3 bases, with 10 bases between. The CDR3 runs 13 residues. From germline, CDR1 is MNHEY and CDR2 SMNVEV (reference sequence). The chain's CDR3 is CASSQQGHYGYTF. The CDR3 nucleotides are TGTGCCAGCAGTCAACAGGGCCACTATGGCTACACCTTC.

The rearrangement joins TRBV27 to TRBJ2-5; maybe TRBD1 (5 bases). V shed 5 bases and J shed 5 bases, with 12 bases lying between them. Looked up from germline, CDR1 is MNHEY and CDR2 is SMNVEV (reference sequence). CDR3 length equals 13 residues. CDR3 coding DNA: TGTGCCAGCAGTCCAGGGCTTTCGGAGACCCAGTACTTC. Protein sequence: CASSPGLSETQYF.

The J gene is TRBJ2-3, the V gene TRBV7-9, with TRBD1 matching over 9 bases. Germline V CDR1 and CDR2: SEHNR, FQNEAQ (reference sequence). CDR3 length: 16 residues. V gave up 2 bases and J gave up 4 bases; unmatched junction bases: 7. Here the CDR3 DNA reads TGTGCCAGCAGCTTAAGACCGGGACAGGGCGCAGATACGCAGTATTTT. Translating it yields CASSLRPGQGADTQYF.

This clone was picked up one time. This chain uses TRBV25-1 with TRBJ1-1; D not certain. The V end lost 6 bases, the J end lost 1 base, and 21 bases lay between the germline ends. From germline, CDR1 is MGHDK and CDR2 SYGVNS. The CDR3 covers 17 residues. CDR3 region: CASRVPPPSLKNTEAFF. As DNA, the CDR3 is TGTGCCAGCAGGGTTCCCCCTCCAAGCCTCAAGAACACTGAAGCTTTCTTT.

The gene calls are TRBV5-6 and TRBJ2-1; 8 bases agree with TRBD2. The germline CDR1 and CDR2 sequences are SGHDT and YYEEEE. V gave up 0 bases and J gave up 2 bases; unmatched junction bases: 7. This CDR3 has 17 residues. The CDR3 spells CASSLVVGGGPYNEQFF. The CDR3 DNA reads TGTGCCAGCAGCTTGGTAGTAGGCGGGGGGCCCTACAATGAGCAGTTCTTC.

For the CDR3, the DNA is TGTGCCAGCAGCCCCGTTCCCACAGATACGCAGTATTTT. This translates into CASSPVPTDTQYF. The genes are TRBV7-9 and TRBJ2-3; no definite D call. The CDR3 sequence is 13 residues long. Germline CDR1 SEHNR, CDR2 FQNEAQ (reference sequence). The germline V and J ends were trimmed by 5 bases and 2 bases, with 8 bases remaining between them.

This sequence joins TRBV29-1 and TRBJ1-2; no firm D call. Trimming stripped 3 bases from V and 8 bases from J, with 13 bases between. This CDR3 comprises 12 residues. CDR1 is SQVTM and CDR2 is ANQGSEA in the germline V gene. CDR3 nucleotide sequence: TGCAGCGTTGATGGTGGCCCCACGGGCTACACCTTC. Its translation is CSVDGGPTGYTF.

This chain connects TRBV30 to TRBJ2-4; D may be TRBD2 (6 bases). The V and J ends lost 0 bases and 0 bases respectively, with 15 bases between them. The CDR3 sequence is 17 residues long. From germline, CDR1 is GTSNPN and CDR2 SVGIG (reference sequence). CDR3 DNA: TGTGCCTGGAGTGTTTCCGAAAGGGGACTAGCCAAAAACATTCAGTACTTC. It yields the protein CAWSVSERGLAKNIQYF.

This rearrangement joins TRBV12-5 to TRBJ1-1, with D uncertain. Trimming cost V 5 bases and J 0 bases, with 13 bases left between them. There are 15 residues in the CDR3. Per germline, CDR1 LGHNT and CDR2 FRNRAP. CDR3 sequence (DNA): TGTGCTAGTGGTCCCCCATCTATATTGAACACTGAAGCTTTCTTT. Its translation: CASGPPSILNTEAFF. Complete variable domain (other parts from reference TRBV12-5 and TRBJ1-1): DARVTQTPRHKVTEMGQEVTMRCQPILGHNTVFWYRQTMMQGLELLAYFRNRAPLDDSGMPKDRFSAEMPDATLATLKIQPSEPRDSAVYFCASGPPSILNTEAFFGQGTRLTVV.

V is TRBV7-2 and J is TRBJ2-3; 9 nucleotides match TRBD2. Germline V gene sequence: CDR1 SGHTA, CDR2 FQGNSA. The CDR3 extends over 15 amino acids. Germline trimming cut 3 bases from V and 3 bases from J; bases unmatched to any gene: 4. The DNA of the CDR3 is TGTGCCAGCAGCTTCTCTCTAGCGGGGACAGATACGCAGTATTTT. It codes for CASSFSLAGTDTQYF.

The CDR3 region has the DNA TGTGCCAGCACCAAAGCTTCCGGCGAGCAGTACTTC. Encoded protein: CASTKASGEQYF. The chain recombines TRBV27 with TRBJ2-7; D gene ambiguous. The germline CDR1 and CDR2 sequences are MNHEY and SMNVEV (reference sequence). The CDR3 loop spans 12 amino acids. Trimming stripped 7 bases from V and 6 bases from J, with 13 bases between.

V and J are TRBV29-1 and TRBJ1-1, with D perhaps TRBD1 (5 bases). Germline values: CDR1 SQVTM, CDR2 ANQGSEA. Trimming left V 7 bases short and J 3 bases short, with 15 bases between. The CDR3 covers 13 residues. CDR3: CSAVGGWDTEAFF. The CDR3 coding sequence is TGCAGCGCCGTGGGGGGTTGGGACACTGAAGCTTTCTTT.

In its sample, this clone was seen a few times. CDR3 in amino acids: CASSGQGGDYEQYF. The CDR3 DNA sequence: TGTGCCAGCAGCGGACAGGGGGGTGACTACGAGCAGTACTTC. The chain links TRBV5-4 to TRBJ2-7; 10 bases are shared with TRBD1. Trimming at V came to 4 bases and at J to 3 bases, leaving 4 bases not matched to a gene. In germline, CDR1 is SGHNT, CDR2 YYREEE (reference sequence). The length of the CDR3 is 14 residues. The full variable domain, with the rest looked up from reference TRBV5-4 and TRBJ2-7, is ETGVTQSPTHLIKTRGQQVTLRCSSQSGHNTVSWYQQALGQGPQFIFQYYREEENGRGNFPPRFSGLQFPNYSSELNVNALELDDSALYLCASSGQGGDYEQYFGPGTRLTVT.

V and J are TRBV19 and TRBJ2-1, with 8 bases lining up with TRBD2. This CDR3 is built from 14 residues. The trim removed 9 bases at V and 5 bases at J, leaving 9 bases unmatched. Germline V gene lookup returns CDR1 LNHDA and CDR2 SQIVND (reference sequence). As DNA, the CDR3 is TGTGCCAGCCAGAATAGCGGGGCCGACAATGAGCAGTTCTTC. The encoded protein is CASQNSGADNEQFF.

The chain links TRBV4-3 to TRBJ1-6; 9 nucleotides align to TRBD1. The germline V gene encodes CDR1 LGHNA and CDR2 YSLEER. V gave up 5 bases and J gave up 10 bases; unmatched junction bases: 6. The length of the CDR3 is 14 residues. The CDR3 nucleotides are TGCGCCAGCAGCTCCGGGACAGGGAACTCACCCCTCCACTTT. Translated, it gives CASSSGTGNSPLHF.

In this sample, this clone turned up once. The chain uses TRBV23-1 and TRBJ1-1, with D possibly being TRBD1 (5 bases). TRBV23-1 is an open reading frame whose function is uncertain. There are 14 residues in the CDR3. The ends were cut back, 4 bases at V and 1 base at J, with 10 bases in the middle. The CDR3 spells CASSPVQENTEAFF. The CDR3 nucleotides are TGCGCCAGCAGTCCCGTACAGGAGAACACTGAAGCTTTCTTT.

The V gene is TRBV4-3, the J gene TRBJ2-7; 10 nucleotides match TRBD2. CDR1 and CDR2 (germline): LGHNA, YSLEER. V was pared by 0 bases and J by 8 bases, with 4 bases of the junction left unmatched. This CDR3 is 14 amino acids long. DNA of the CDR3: TGCGCCAGCAGCCAAGATCGGACTAGCGGTAAGCAGTACTTC. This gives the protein CASSQDRTSGKQYF.

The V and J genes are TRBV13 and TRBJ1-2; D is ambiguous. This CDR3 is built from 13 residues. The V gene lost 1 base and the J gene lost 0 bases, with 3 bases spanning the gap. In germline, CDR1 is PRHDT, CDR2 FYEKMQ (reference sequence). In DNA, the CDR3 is TGTGCCAGCAGCTTAGCAGCTAACTATGGCTACACCTTC. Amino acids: CASSLAANYGYTF.

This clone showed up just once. The CDR3, as DNA: TGTGCCAGTATGCCGGGGACAGGCGCTTACGAGCAGTACTTC. Translating it yields CASMPGTGAYEQYF. The V call is TRBV19, the J call TRBJ2-7; 8 bases line up with TRBD1. The CDR3 covers 14 residues. With V trimmed by 7 bases and J by 4 bases, 9 bases remained unmatched. CDR1 and CDR2 (germline): LNHDA, SQIVND (reference sequence). Based on the CDR3 plus reference TRBV19 and TRBJ2-7, the full variable domain is DGGITQSPKYLFRKEGQNVTLSCEQNLNHDAMYWYRQDPGQGLRLIYYSQIVNDFQKGDIAEGYSVSREKKESFPLTVTSAQKNPTAFYLCASMPGTGAYEQYFGPGTRLTVT.

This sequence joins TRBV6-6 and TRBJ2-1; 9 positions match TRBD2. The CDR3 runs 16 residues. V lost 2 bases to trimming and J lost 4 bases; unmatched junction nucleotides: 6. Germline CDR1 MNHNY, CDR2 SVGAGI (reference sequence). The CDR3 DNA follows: TGTGCCAGCAGTTACCCCCCGCGGGGGGGTTACAATGAGCAGTTCTTC. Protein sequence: CASSYPPRGGYNEQFF.

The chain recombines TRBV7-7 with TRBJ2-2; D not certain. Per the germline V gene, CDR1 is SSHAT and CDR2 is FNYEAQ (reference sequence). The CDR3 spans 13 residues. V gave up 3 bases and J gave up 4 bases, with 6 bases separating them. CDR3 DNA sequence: TGTGCCAGCAGCTTGGAGATCACCGGGGAGCTGTTTTTT. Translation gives CASSLEITGELFF. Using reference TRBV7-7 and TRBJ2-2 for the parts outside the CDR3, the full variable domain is GAGVSQSPRYKVTKRGQDVTLRCDPISSHATLYWYQQALGQGPEFLTYFNYEAQPDKSGLPSDRFSAERPEGSISTLTIQRTEQRDSAMYRCASSLEITGELFFGEGSRLTVL.

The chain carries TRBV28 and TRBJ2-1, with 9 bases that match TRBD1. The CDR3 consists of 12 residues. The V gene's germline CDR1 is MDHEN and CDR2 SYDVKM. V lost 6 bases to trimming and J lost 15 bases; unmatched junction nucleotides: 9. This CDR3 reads CASSLPGQGLFF. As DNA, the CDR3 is TGTGCCAGCAGCCTACCGGGACAGGGCCTGTTCTTC.

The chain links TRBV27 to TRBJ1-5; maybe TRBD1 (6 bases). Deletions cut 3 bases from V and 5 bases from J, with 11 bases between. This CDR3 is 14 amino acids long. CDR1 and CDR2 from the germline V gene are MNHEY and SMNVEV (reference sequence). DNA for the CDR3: TGTGCCAGCAGTTTCAACAGGGATTATCAGCCCCAGCATTTT. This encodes CASSFNRDYQPQHF.

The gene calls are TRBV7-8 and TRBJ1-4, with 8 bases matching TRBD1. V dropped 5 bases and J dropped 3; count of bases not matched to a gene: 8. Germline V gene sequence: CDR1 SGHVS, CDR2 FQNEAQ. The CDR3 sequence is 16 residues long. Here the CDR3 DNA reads TGTGCCAGCAGCCAGGACAGGGAAAGACCTAATGAAAAACTGTTTTTT. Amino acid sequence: CASSQDRERPNEKLFF.

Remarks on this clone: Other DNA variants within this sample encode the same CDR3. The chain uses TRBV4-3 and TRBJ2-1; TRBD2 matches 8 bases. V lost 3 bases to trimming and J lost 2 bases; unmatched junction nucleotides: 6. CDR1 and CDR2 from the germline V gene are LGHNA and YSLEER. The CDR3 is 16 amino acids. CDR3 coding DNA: TGCGCCAGCAGCCAGGGGTCGGGGGGGCCCTACAATGAGCAGTTCTTC. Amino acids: CASSQGSGGPYNEQFF.

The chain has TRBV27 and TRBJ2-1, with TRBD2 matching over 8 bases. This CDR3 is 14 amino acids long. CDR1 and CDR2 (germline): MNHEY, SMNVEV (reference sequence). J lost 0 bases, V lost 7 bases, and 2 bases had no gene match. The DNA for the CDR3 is TGTGCCAGCAAGCGGGGGAGCTCCTACAATGAGCAGTTCTTC. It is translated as CASKRGSSYNEQFF.

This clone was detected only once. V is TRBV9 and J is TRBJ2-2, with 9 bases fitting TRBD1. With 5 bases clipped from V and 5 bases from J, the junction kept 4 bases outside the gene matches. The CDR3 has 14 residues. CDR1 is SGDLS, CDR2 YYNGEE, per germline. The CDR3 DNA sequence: TGTGCCAGCAGTGGGACAGGGAGGACCGGGGAGCTGTTTTTT. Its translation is CASSGTGRTGELFF.

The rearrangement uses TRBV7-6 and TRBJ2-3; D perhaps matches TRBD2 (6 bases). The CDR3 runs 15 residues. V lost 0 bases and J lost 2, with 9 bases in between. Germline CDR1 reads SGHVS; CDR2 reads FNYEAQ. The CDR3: CASSLAAGPTDTQYF. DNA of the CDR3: TGTGCCAGCAGCTTAGCAGCGGGCCCCACAGATACGCAGTATTTT.